The present TCR beta chain was sequenced within a study of vaccination effects on CD4 cells after COVID-19. Turning to the study itself: Roughly 1.9 million PBMC per well received about 10 IU/ml IL-2 and around 9.8 ug/ml peptides in culture.

Assay used: immunoSEQ multiplex PCR; TCRdb lists only in-frame clones, some missing. Of fewer than 55,000 clones listed, under 80% are singletons. V was cut by 4 bases and J by 1 base, with 10 bases left in between. There are 14 residues in the CDR3. Germline V lookup: CDR1 SGHVS, CDR2 FQNEAQ. Details on this clone: Its matching antigen is unknown.

Study-wide points: A shortage of convalescent patients and an absence of early post-infection timepoints characterized the study. Long after vaccination, the clones induced by infection and by vaccine shrank markedly in size.

Cultured cells yielded isolated CD4+ T cells after 10 to 11 days. Two-dose vaccination with either BNT162b2 or mRNA-1273 was given to the participants. Cultures received IL-2 medium that replaced half the medium on days 3 and 7. This chain joins TRBV7-8 and TRBJ1-1; perhaps TRBD1 as D (5 bases). The source of this sequence is a human donor who received a COVID-19 vaccine. The sequencing used CD4+ T cells from PBMCs cultured without peptide, collected after COVID-19 vaccination. The chain's CDR3 is CASSSRQRNTEAFF. CDR3 nucleotides: TGTGCCAGCAGCTCACGACAGCGGAACACTGAAGCTTTCTTT. The full variable domain, rest sourced from reference TRBV7-8 and TRBJ1-1, is GAGVSQSPRYKVAKRGQDVALRCDPISGHVSLFWYQQALGQGPEFLTYFQNEAQLDKSGLPSDRFFAERPEGSVSTLKIQRTQQEDSAVYLCASSSRQRNTEAFFGQGTRLTVV.